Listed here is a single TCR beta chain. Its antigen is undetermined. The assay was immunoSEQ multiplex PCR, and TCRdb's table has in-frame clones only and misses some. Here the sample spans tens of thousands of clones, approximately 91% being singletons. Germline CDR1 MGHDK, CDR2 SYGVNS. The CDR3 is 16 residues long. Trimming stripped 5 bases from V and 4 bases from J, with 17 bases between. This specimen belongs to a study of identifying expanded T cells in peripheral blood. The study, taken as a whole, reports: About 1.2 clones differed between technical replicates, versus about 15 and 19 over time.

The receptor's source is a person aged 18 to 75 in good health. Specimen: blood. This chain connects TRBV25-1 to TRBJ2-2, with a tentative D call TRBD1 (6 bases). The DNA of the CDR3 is TGTGCCAGCAGTCGGAATGCGGACAGATCCACCGGGGAGCTGTTTTTT. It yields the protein CASSRNADRSTGELFF.